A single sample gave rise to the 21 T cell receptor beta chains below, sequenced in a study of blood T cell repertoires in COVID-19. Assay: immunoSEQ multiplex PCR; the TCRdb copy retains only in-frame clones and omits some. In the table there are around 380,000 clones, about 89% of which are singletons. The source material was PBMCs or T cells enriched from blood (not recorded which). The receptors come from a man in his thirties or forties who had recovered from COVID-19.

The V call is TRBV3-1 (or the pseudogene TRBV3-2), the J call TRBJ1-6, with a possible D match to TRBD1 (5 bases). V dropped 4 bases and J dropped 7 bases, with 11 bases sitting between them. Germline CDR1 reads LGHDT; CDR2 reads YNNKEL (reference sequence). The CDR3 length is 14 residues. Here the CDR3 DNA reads TGTGCCAGCAGCCTCAGACAGAAAAATTCACCCCTCCACTTT. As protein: CASSLRQKNSPLHF.

The CDR3 protein is CSVEGGIAPQYF. The CDR3, as DNA: TGCAGCGTTGAGGGGGGTATTGCCCCCCAGTACTTC. The chain combines TRBV29-1 with TRBJ2-5; tentative D call: TRBD2 (6 bases). CDR3 length: 12 amino acids. Germline assignment: CDR1 SQVTM and CDR2 ANQGSEA. The V and J ends lost 3 bases and 9 bases respectively, with 14 bases between them.

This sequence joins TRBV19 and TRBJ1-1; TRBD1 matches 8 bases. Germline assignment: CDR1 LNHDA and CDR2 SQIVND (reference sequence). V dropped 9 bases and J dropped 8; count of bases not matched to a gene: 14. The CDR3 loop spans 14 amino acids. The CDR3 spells CARGDRSLSGEAFF. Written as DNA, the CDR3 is TGTGCCAGGGGGGACAGGAGCCTCTCGGGGGAAGCTTTCTTT.

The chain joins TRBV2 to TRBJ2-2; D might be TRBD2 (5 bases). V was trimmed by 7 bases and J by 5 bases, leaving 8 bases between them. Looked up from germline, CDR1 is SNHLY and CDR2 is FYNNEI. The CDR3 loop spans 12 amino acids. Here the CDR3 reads CASKEATGELFF. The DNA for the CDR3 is TGTGCCAGCAAGGAGGCAACCGGGGAGCTGTTTTTT. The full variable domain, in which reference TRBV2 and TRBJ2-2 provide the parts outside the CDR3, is EPEVTQTPSHQVTQMGQEVILRCVPISNHLYFYWYRQILGQKVEFLVSFYNNEISEKSEIFDDQFSVERPDGSNFTLKIRSTKLEDSAMYFCASKEATGELFFGEGSRLTVL.

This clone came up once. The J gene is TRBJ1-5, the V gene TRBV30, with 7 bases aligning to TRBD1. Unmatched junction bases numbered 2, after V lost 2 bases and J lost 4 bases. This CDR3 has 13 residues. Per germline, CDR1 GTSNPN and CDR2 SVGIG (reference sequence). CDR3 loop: CAWSFRGNQPQHF. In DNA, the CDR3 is TGTGCCTGGAGTTTCAGGGGGAATCAGCCCCAGCATTTT.

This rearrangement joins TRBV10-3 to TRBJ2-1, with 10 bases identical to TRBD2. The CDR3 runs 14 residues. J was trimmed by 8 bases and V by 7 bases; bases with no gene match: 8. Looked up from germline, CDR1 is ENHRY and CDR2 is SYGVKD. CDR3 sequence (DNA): TGTGCCATCAAGAGCGGGGGGGTGGACTATGAGCAGTTCTTC. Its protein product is CAIKSGGVDYEQFF.

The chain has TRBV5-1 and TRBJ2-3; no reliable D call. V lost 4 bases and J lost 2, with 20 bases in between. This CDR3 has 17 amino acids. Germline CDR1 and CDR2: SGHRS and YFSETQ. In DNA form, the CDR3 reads TGCGCCAGCAGCAACACCCCTGCTGGTCTTACCACAGATACGCAGTATTTT. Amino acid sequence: CASSNTPAGLTTDTQYF.

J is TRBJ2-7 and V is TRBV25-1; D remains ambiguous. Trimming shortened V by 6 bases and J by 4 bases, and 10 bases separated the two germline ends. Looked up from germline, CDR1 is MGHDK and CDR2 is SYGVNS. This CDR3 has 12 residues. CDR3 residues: CASRSGFYEQYF. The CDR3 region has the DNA TGTGCCAGCAGGTCCGGGTTTTACGAGCAGTACTTC.

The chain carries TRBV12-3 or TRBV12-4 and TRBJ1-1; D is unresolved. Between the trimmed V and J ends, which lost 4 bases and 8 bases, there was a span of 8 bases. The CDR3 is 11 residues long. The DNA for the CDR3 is TGTGCCAGCAGTTCTGAGGGAGAAGCTTTCTTT. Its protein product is CASSSEGEAFF.

The DNA of the CDR3 is TGTGCCAGCAGTTCCGCCGTGACAGGGATCGATGGCTACACCTTC. Translation gives CASSSAVTGIDGYTF. V and J are TRBV6-5 and TRBJ1-2; 7 bases match TRBD1. CDR1 and CDR2 from the germline V gene are MNHEY and SVGAGI. Trimming removed 4 bases from V and 6 bases from J; junction bases left unmatched: 11. This CDR3 spans 15 amino acids.

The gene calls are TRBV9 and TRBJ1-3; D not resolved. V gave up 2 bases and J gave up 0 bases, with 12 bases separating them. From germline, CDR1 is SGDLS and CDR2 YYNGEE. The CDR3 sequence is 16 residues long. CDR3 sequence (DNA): TGTGCCAGCAGCGTCAGTACAGCTAACTCTGGAAACACCATATATTTT. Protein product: CASSVSTANSGNTIYF. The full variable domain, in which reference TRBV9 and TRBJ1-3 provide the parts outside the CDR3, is DSGVTQTPKHLITATGQRVTLRCSPRSGDLSVYWYQQSLDQGLQFLIQYYNGEERAKGNILERFSAQQFPDLHSELNLSSLELGDSALYFCASSVSTANSGNTIYFGEGSWLTVV.

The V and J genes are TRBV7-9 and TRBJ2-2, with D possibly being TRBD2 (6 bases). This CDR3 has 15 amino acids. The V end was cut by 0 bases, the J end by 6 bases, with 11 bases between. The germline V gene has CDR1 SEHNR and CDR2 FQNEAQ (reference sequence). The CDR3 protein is CASSLARGAAGELFF. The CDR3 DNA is TGTGCCAGCAGCTTAGCGCGGGGTGCAGCCGGGGAGCTGTTTTTT.

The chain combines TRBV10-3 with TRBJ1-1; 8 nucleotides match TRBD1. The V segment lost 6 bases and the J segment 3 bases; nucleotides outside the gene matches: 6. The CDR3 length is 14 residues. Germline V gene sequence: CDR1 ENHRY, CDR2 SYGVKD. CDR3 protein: CAISQGASYTEAFF. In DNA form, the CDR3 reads TGTGCCATCAGCCAGGGGGCAAGTTACACTGAAGCTTTCTTT.

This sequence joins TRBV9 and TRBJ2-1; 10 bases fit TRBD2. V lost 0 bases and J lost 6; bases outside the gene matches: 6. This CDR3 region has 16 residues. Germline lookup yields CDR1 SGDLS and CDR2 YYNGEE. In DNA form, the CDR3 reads TGTGCCAGCAGCGTAGCCCAGCGGGGGGGCCCCAATGAGCAGTTCTTC. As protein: CASSVAQRGGPNEQFF.

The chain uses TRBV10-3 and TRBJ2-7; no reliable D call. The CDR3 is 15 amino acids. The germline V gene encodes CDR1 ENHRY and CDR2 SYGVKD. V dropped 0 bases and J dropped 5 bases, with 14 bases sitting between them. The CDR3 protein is CAISESGSSLDEQYF. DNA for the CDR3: TGTGCCATCAGTGAGTCGGGCAGTTCCCTGGACGAGCAGTACTTC.

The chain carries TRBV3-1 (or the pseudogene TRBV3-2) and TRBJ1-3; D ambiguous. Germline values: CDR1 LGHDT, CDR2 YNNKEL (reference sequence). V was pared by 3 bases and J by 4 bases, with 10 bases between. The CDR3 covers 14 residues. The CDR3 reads CASSQRVRGNTIYF. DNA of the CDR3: TGTGCCAGCAGCCAGAGGGTACGGGGAAACACCATATATTTT.

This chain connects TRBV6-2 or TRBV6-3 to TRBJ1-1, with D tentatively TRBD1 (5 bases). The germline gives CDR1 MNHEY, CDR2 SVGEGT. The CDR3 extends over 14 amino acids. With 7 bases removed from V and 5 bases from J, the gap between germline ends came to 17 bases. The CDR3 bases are TGTGCCAGCACCCCGCAGGGTTTGGTAACTGAAGCTTTCTTT. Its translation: CASTPQGLVTEAFF.

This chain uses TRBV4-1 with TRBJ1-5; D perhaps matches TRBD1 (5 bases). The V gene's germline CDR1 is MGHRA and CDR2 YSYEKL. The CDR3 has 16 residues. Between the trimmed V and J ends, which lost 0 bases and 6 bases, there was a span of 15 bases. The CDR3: CASSQEHAGTGQPQHF. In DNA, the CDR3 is TGCGCCAGCAGCCAAGAACACGCAGGGACTGGTCAGCCCCAGCATTTT.

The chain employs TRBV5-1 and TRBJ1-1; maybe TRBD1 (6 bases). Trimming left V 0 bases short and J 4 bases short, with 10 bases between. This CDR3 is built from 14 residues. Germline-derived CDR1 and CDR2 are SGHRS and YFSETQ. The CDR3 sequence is CASSLGQGSTEAFF. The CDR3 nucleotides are TGCGCCAGCAGCTTGGGGCAGGGGAGCACTGAAGCTTTCTTT.

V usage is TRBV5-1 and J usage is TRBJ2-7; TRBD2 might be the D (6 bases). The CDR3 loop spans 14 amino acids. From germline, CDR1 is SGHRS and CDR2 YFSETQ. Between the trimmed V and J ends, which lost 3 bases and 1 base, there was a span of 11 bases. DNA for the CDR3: TGCGCCAGCAGCTCGTTAAGCGGGTCCTACGAGCAGTACTTC. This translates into CASSSLSGSYEQYF.

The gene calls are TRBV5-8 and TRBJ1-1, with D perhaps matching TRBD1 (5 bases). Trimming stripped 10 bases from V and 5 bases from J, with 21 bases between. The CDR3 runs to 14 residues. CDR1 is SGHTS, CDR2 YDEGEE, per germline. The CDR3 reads CASRGGGWITEAFF. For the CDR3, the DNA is TGTGCCTCCCGTGGGGGGGGTTGGATTACTGAAGCTTTCTTT.